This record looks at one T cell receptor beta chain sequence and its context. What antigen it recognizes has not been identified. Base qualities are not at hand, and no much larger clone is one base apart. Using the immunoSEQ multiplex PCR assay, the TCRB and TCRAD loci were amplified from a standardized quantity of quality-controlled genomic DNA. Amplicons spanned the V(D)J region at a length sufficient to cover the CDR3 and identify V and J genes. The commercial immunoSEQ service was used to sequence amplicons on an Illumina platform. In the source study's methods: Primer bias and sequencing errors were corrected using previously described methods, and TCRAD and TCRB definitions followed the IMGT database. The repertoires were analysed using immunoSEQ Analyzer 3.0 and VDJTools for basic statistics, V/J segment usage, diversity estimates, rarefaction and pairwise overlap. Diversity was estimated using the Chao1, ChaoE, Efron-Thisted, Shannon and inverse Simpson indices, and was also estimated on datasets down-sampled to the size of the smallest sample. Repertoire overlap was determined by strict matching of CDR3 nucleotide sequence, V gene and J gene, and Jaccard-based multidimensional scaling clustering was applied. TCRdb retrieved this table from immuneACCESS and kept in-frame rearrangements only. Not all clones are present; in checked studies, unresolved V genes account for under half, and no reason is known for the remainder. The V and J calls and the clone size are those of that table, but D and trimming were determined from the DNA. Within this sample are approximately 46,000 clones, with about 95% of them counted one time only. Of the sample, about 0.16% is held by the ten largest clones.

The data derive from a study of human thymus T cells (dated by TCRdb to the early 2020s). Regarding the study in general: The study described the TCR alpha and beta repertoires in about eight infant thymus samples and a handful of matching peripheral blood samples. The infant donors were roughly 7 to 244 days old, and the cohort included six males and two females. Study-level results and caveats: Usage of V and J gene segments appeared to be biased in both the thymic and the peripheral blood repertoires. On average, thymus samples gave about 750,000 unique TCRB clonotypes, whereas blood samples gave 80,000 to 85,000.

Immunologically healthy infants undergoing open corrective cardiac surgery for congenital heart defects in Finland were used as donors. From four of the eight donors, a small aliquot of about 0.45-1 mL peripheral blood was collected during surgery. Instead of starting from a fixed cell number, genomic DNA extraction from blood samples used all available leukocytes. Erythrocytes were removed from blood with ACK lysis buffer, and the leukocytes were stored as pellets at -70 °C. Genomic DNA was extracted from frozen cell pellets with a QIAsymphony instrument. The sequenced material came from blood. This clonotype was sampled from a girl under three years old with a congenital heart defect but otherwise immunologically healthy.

The nucleotide sequence reads as follows: TGTGCCAGCAGCTTACTAATGCATTACTATGGCTACACCTTC. It translates as CASSLLMHYYGYTF. The chain is encoded by TRBV7-2 joined to TRBJ1-2; a confident D gene designation cannot be given. At the junction V is shortened by 2 bases and J by 3 bases, with 10 bases in between. From the cysteine through the phenylalanine, the CDR3 covers 14 amino acids. This entry keeps only the CDR3 DNA: 42 bases, framed from base 1. The germline V gene provides CDR1 SGHTA and CDR2 FQGNSA.